These T cell receptor beta chains were read from a single sample in a study of T cell responses to AZD1222 COVID-19 vaccine. Profiling relied on immunoSEQ multiplex PCR, and the TCRdb table lists in-frame clones only, not all of them. The table lists roughly 200,000 clones, approximately 90% of them singletons. Source: peripheral blood, taken 28 days after the second AZD1222 dose. The source is an adult who received the AZD1222 COVID-19 vaccine. Both conserved end residues are part of each CDR3. A D gene is named only where the DNA matches it firmly. The size entry is marked missing in some rows and otherwise reads once, few, many or a size class.

J gene,V gene,D gene,clone size,CDR3 DNA,CDR3 protein
TRBJ1-5,TRBV6-1,TRBD1,NA,TGTGCCAGCAGTTCAAGACAGGGGGACAATCAGCCCCAGCATTTT,CASSSRQGDNQPQHF
TRBJ2-2,TRBV10-2,TRBD2,NA,TGCGCCAGCCGTCCTAGCGGGGGCGGCACCGGGGAGCTGTTTTTT,CASRPSGGGTGELFF
TRBJ2-7,TRBV12-3/TRBV12-4,NA,NA,TGTGCCAGCAGTTCCGGGCTTACCTACGAGCAGTACTTC,CASSSGLTYEQYF
TRBJ2-3,TRBV5-1,TRBD2,NA,TGCGCCAGCGGCAAGCGGGAGATGCCAGATACGCAGTATTTT,CASGKREMPDTQYF
TRBJ2-7,TRBV24-1,NA,NA,TGTGCCACCAGTGATTTGGCCGACACCTACGAGCAGTACTTC,CATSDLADTYEQYF
TRBJ2-3,TRBV3-1/TRBV3-2,TRBD2,once,TGTGCCAGCAGCCTTAGCGGGGTCGAGGGAGATACGCAGTATTTT,CASSLSGVEGDTQYF
TRBJ2-7,TRBV5-1,NA,few,TGCGCCAGCAGCTCTTGGGGAACCCCCTACGAGCAGTACTTC,CASSSWGTPYEQYF
TRBJ1-2,TRBV30,NA,NA,TGTGCCTGGACCACCCCAGGAGTTATCGATGGCTACACCTTC,CAWTTPGVIDGYTF
TRBJ1-2,TRBV14,NA,NA,TGTGCCAGCAGCCAAGGGATGGGGGGCTCCTATGGCTACACCTTC,CASSQGMGGSYGYTF
TRBJ1-2,TRBV21-1,NA,once,TGTGCCAGCAGCATTCAGGGGAACTATGGCTACACCTTC,CASSIQGNYGYTF
TRBJ2-7,TRBV21-1,NA,NA,TGTGCCAGCAGCAAAGCAAGCCAGGGTCGTCTCTTTTTGGGTAAGAGGTCCGCCAACTACGAGCAGTACTTC,CASSKASQGRLFLGKRSANYEQYF
TRBJ2-5,TRBV7-2,NA,NA,TGTGCCAGCAGCTGGGTACCCCGGGAGACCCAGTACTTC,CASSWVPRETQYF
TRBJ1-1,TRBV30,TRBD1,NA,TGTGCCTGGAGTAAGGGGGACAGGAACACTGAAGCTTTCTTT,CAWSKGDRNTEAFF
TRBJ1-3,TRBV18,NA,NA,TGTGCCAGCTCACCTTCCCTTGGGGTGACTGGAAACACCATATATTTT,CASSPSLGVTGNTIYF
TRBJ2-3,TRBV5-1,NA,NA,TGCGCCAGCAGCTTGGGAGACAGAGATTTCACAGATACGCAGTATTTT,CASSLGDRDFTDTQYF
TRBJ2-5,TRBV5-1,TRBD1,NA,TGCGCCAGCAGCCGGGACAGGGGACTTGGGGAGACCCAGTACTTC,CASSRDRGLGETQYF
TRBJ1-6,TRBV4-1,NA,NA,TGCGCCAGCAGCTCCGGGACACCGAATTCACCCCTCCACTTT,CASSSGTPNSPLHF
TRBJ1-1,TRBV2,NA,NA,TGTGCCAGCGGAAGACAGCGCTACACTGAAGCTTTCTTT,CASGRQRYTEAFF
TRBJ2-7,TRBV6-1,NA,NA,TGTGCCAGCAGTGAATCGTCAACCCGACCTCCGCGGTACTTC,CASSESSTRPPRYF
TRBJ1-4,TRBV9,NA,NA,TGTGCCAGCAGCGTAGATGTGGGGGTAGGGACTAATGAAAAACTGTTTTTT,CASSVDVGVGTNEKLFF
TRBJ1-2,TRBV28,NA,NA,TGTGCCAGCAGTTTATCCAGGCAGAACTATGGCTACACCTTC,CASSLSRQNYGYTF
TRBJ2-3,TRBV3-1/TRBV3-2,NA,NA,TGTGCCAGCAGCTACTTCACAAGCCCAGATACGCAGTATTTT,CASSYFTSPDTQYF
TRBJ1-2,TRBV6-5,TRBD1,NA,TGTGCCAGCAGCGCAGGGGGCGGCTACACCTTC,CASSAGGGYTF
TRBJ2-1,TRBV18,TRBD2,once,TGTGCCAGCTCACCCACCCTCGCGGGAGCCGTTGAGAATGAGCAGTTCTTC,CASSPTLAGAVENEQFF
TRBJ1-2,TRBV10-1,NA,NA,TGCGCCAGCAGTGTACATCGAAACTATGGCTACACCTTC,CASSVHRNYGYTF
TRBJ2-5,TRBV5-4,TRBD2,NA,TGTGCCAGCAGCCTGACTAGCGGACTTCGGGAAGAGACCCAGTACTTC,CASSLTSGLREETQYF
TRBJ2-6,TRBV19,NA,few,TGTGCCAGTAGTATTTCGGGGACCGGGGCCAACGTCCTGACTTTC,CASSISGTGANVLTF
TRBJ1-5,TRBV6-5,NA,NA,TGTGCCAGCAGTTGGGACACTAATCAGCCCCAGCATTTT,CASSWDTNQPQHF
TRBJ1-5,TRBV7-8,NA,NA,TGTGCCAGCAGCTTATATAATGGTCAGCCCCAGCATTTT,CASSLYNGQPQHF
TRBJ2-7,TRBV4-1,TRBD2,NA,TGCGCCAGCAGCCAGACACTAGCGGCGCGGGGCGAGCAGTACTTC,CASSQTLAARGEQYF
TRBJ2-1,TRBV14,NA,NA,TGTGCCAGCAGCCACCGGACTGTCTACAATGAGCAGTTCTTC,CASSHRTVYNEQFF
TRBJ2-1,TRBV27,TRBD2,once,TGTGCCAGTAGACTAGCGGGAGGATTGTCGCCAAATGAGCAGTTCTTC,CASRLAGGLSPNEQFF
TRBJ1-1,TRBV29-1,TRBD1,NA,TGCAGCGCCCGGACAGGCTGGAGCGCTGAAGCTTTCTTT,CSARTGWSAEAFF
TRBJ2-1,TRBV3-1/TRBV3-2,TRBD2,few,TGTGCCAGCAGCCAAGAGGCACTAGCGGGGGGAGGGGAGCAGTTCTTC,CASSQEALAGGGEQFF
TRBJ2-7,TRBV18,TRBD2,NA,TGTGCCAGCTCACCACGTCCCCCTAGCGGGGGGGCCTACGAGCAGTACTTC,CASSPRPPSGGAYEQYF
TRBJ2-7,TRBV5-4,NA,NA,TGTGCCAGCAGCTTGGGGCCTTTGGACTACTCCTACGAGCAGTACTTC,CASSLGPLDYSYEQYF
TRBJ1-2,TRBV21-1,NA,NA,TGTGCCAGCAGCATACCGGGACAGGGGAGCTATGGCTACACCTTC,CASSIPGQGSYGYTF
TRBJ2-5,TRBV7-3,TRBD1,NA,TGTGCCAGCAGCGCAAAGGGGACAGGGGTCCAAGAGACCCAGTACTTC,CASSAKGTGVQETQYF
TRBJ2-1,TRBV14,NA,once,TGTGCCAGCAGCCCTCGGGGACGCTCCTACAATGAGCAGTTCTTC,CASSPRGRSYNEQFF
TRBJ1-4,TRBV4-3,TRBD1,NA,TGCGCCAGCAGCCAAGGGGACAGGGCTAATGAAAAACTGTTTTTT,CASSQGDRANEKLFF
TRBJ2-1,TRBV27,TRBD1,NA,TGTGCCAGCAGTTTATGGGGACAGGGATACAATGAGCAGTTCTTC,CASSLWGQGYNEQFF
TRBJ2-7,TRBV7-2,TRBD1,NA,TGTGCCATCCAGGGACAGTTCGGGAACGAGCAGTACTTC,CAIQGQFGNEQYF